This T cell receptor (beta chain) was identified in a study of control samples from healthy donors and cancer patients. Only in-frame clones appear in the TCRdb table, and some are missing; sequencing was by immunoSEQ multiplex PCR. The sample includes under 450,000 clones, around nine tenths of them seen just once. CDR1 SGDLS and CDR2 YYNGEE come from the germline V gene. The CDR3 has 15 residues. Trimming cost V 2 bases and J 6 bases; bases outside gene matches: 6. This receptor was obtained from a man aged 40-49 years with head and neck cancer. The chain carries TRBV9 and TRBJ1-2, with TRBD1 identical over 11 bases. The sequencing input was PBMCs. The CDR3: CASSVRGQGADGYTF. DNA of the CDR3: TGTGCCAGCAGCGTGAGAGGACAGGGGGCGGATGGCTACACCTTC.